The sequence of this T cell receptor (beta chain) was determined in a study of cytomegalovirus exposure and HLA in healthy donors. The study's findings and limits: Some public TCRs appeared in many individuals, while most sequences were rare. It was in a later analysis that TCR association rates were seen to vary by HLA locus, highest for DRB1 and lowest for HLA-C.

This clone was counted a single time. No antigen is known for it. PCR involved 60 Vbeta and 13 Jbeta primers. The method was immunoSEQ multiplex PCR; TCRdb's version includes in-frame clones alone and lacks a portion of them. The repertoire includes 70,000 to 95,000 clones, about 75% of them detected once, and around 9.1% sits in the top ten. CDR3 length: 18 amino acids. Germline V lookup: CDR1 SGHRS, CDR2 YFSETQ. The J segment lost 4 bases and the V segment lost 1 base, leaving 9 bases of the junction unmatched. This TCR derives from a man younger than 40 in good health and CMV-seropositive. Sequenced material: PBMCs. The gene calls are TRBV5-1 and TRBJ1-3, with TRBD1 identical over 12 bases. The CDR3 bases are TGCGCCAGCAGCTTGAGGGACAGGGGGCTCAGCTCGGGAAACACCATATATTTT. Translation: CASSLRDRGLSSGNTIYF.